What follows are 12 T cell receptor beta chains derived from one specimen sequenced in a study of T cells in localized non-small cell lung cancer. The protocol was immunoSEQ multiplex PCR, while the TCRdb copy is restricted to in-frame clones and leaves out a portion. The sample records fewer than 2,500 clones, approximately 24% being singletons. Sample: normal lung tissue next to the tumor, taken before any cancer treatment. All receptors come from a female donor of 60 years or more with stage I lung adenocarcinoma.

This clone was found a few times. The chain employs TRBV6-8 and TRBJ1-1; D not certain. Trimming took 10 bases from V and 1 from J, leaving 10 bases between them. The V gene's germline CDR1 is MNHGY and CDR2 SAAAGT. This CDR3 region has 12 residues. The CDR3 DNA reads TGTGCCACCAGCCTGACGAACACTGAAGCTTTCTTT. Translated: CATSLTNTEAFF.

The chain employs TRBV10-2 and TRBJ2-7; D ambiguous. The V gene's germline CDR1 is WSHSY and CDR2 SAAADI. The CDR3 consists of 14 residues. V was trimmed by 5 bases and J by 3 bases, leaving 14 bases between them. The DNA for the CDR3 is TGCGCCAGCAGTCTTGGGCTAACCATCTACGAGCAGTACTTC. Translating gives CASSLGLTIYEQYF.

A few counts support this clone. This chain links TRBV9 with TRBJ1-5; D remains unclear. Per germline, CDR1 SGDLS and CDR2 YYNGEE. V lost 3 bases and J lost 1, with 8 bases in between. The CDR3 runs to 14 residues. CDR3 DNA sequence: TGTGCCAGCAGCGGAGAGGACAGCAATCAGCCCCAGCATTTT. Translated: CASSGEDSNQPQHF.

This clone occurred a few times. This chain joins TRBV10-2 and TRBJ1-2; D gene uncertain. Germline CDR1 reads WSHSY; CDR2 reads SAAADI. CDR3 length: 13 amino acids. The V gene lost 0 bases and the J gene lost 4 bases, with 6 bases spanning the gap. The CDR3 bases are TGCGCCAGCAGTGAGTCGGGGAGCTATGGCTACACCTTC. Its translation: CASSESGSYGYTF.

The chain carries TRBV28 and TRBJ2-7; D perhaps matches TRBD1 (5 bases). Germline CDR1 is MDHEN and CDR2 is SYDVKM. The V end lost 6 bases, the J end lost 2 bases, and 11 bases lay between the germline ends. The CDR3 extends over 13 amino acids. CDR3 amino acids: CASSKGAAYEQYF. CDR3 sequence (DNA): TGTGCCAGCAGCAAAGGGGCCGCCTACGAGCAGTACTTC.

The V call is TRBV6-8, the J call TRBJ2-2, with a tentative D call TRBD2 (5 bases). Looked up from germline, CDR1 is MNHGY and CDR2 is SAAAGT. The V end lost 3 bases, the J end lost 0 bases, and 11 bases lay between the germline ends. This CDR3 has 16 residues. In DNA, the CDR3 is TGTGCCAGCAGTTATTATGACTACACGAACACCGGGGAGCTGTTTTTT. Translated, it gives CASSYYDYTNTGELFF.

There are a few counts of this clone. The chain recombines TRBV11-3 with TRBJ2-7, with D perhaps TRBD1 or TRBD2 (6 bases each). Germline assignment: CDR1 SGHNT and CDR2 YENEEA. The CDR3 runs to 14 residues. The ends were cut back, 4 bases at V and 6 bases at J, with 16 bases in the middle. CDR3 in DNA: TGTGCCAGCAGCTCCCATGGGGGGCCCGGCGAGCAGTACTTC. Its translation is CASSSHGGPGEQYF.

By sample fraction, this clone is medium-sized. The gene calls are TRBV11-3 and TRBJ2-3; tentatively, D is TRBD2 (6 bases). Germline-derived CDR1 and CDR2 are SGHNT and YENEEA. Trimming took 0 bases from V and 2 from J, leaving 15 bases between them. This CDR3 spans 17 amino acids. The CDR3 DNA follows: TGTGCCAGCAGCTTAGACCGGCGGGGCAGCCTCACAGATACGCAGTATTTT. This gives the protein CASSLDRRGSLTDTQYF.

The rearrangement links TRBV5-1 to TRBJ2-2; 11 nucleotides agree with TRBD1. Germline lookup yields CDR1 SGHRS and CDR2 YFSETQ. This CDR3 has 17 amino acids. The V and J ends lost 4 bases and 6 bases, in that order; junction bases with no gene match: 11. The CDR3 DNA reads TGCGCCAGCAGCGTAAAGAGGACAGGGGGCAACTCCGGGGAGCTGTTTTTT. It codes for CASSVKRTGGNSGELFF.

This clone was seen more than once but under ten times. V and J are TRBV27 and TRBJ2-7; D is ambiguous. The CDR3 loop spans 16 amino acids. Germline V lookup: CDR1 MNHEY, CDR2 SMNVEV (reference sequence). With 5 bases removed from V and 5 bases from J, the gap between germline ends came to 22 bases. In DNA form, the CDR3 reads TGTGCCAGCAGTCCCATGGGGTCTTTCCCCGCAGACGAGCAGTACTTC. Translated: CASSPMGSFPADEQYF.

The chain employs TRBV11-3 and TRBJ2-3; 11 positions match TRBD2. This CDR3 has 14 residues. J gave up 5 bases and V 6 bases, and 4 bases lay outside the gene matches. CDR1 is SGHNT and CDR2 is YENEEA in the germline V gene. CDR3 residues: CASRLGLAGDTQYF. The CDR3 nucleotides read TGTGCCAGCAGACTTGGACTAGCGGGAGATACGCAGTATTTT.

This clone was detected only a few times. The chain is built from TRBV6-8 and TRBJ2-7; a weak D match, TRBD2 (5 bases). This CDR3 spans 15 amino acids. CDR1 MNHGY and CDR2 SAAAGT come from the germline V gene. V lost 7 bases and J 0 bases, leaving 16 bases between the germline ends. CDR3 bases: TGTGCCAGCACTAGACCGGGATCTAGCTCCTACGAGCAGTACTTC. Encoded protein: CASTRPGSSSYEQYF.